Following are 18 T cell receptor beta chains from one sample sequenced in a study of post-analysis software for immune sequencing data. Regarding the study as a whole: The five TRBV segments detected at higher frequency in patients than in controls included TRBV5-6, TRBV5-1 and TRBV20-1.

Unique molecular identifiers were carried by the TCR beta cDNA libraries. MiXCR was run by TCRdb on the PCR reads, yielding one entry per CDR3 protein. The sample has more than 500,000 distinct CDR3 sequences, 30% to 40% seen once. What these receptors recognize is not known. Sequencing was performed on blood. These receptor sequences come from a girl aged 2-17 years with multiple sclerosis.

This clonotype is a singleton in its sample. The chain uses TRBV11-3 and TRBJ2-5, with TRBD1 matching over 10 bases. TRBJ2-7 explains the end of the DNA better; the J call may be wrong. Germline CDR1 SGHNT, CDR2 YENEEA. The CDR3 is 15 amino acids. CDR3 amino acids: CASSPRTGGTYEQYF. CDR3 bases: TGTGCCAGCAGCCCTAGGACAGGGGGAACCTACGAGCAGTACTTC.

This clonotype came up many times. The CDR3 region has the DNA TGCGCCAGCAGCAGAGCCGGGACAGCGTACAATGAGCAGTTCTTC. Its protein product is CASSRAGTAYNEQFF. The chain links TRBV5-1 to TRBJ2-1; 7 nucleotides match TRBD1. This CDR3 spans 15 amino acids. Losses at the gene ends were 4 bases for V and 4 bases for J; bases not matched to a gene: 8. Germline-derived CDR1 and CDR2 are SGHRS and YFSETQ.

This clonotype has only a few counts. The J gene is TRBJ2-7, the V gene TRBV5-1, with D tentatively TRBD1 or TRBD2 (6 bases each). The CDR3 contains 15 residues. The germline CDR1 and CDR2 sequences are SGHRS and YFSETQ. V lost 5 bases, J lost 6 bases, and 21 bases lay in between. The CDR3 region has the DNA TGCGCCAGCAGTTCGTCGTTCAGGGGAGGCAGCGAGCAGTACTTC. Translating gives CASSSSFRGGSEQYF.

Note on this clonotype: A read error may account for a junction end that differs from germline. The chain couples TRBV12-3 or TRBV12-4 to TRBJ2-3; D remains unclear. This CDR3 has 17 amino acids. The CDR3 bases are TGTGCCAGCAGTTTGTGGGGTCAGAGAAGCAGCACAGATACGGAGTATTTT. This gives the protein CASSLWGQRSSTDTEYF.

Concerning this clonotype: A much larger clone lies one base from this, so it may be a read error. The J gene is TRBJ1-2, the V gene TRBV5-1; 7 bases line up with TRBD1. Germline-derived CDR1 and CDR2 are SGHRS and YFSETQ. CDR3 length equals 14 residues. The CDR3 DNA reads TGCGCCAGCAGCTCCCCGGGACAGAACTATGGCTGCACCTTC. Amino acids: CASSSPGQNYGCTF.

This clonotype has just a few counts. The chain has TRBV15 and TRBJ1-5; D not certain. Per germline, CDR1 LNHNV and CDR2 YYDKDF (reference sequence). V lost 0 bases to trimming and J lost 4 bases, with 7 bases between them. The CDR3 length is 14 residues. The CDR3 DNA sequence: TGTGCCACCAGCAGAGAGGCGGGGAATCAGCCCCAGCATTTT. Protein sequence: CATSREAGNQPQHF.

The J gene is TRBJ1-4, the V gene TRBV6-5; weak D call: TRBD1 (5 bases). CDR3 length: 15 amino acids. V was cut by 4 bases and J by 0 bases, with 9 bases left in between. CDR1 and CDR2 from the germline V gene are MNHEY and SVGAGI. CDR3 loop: CASSSQVATNEKLFF. CDR3 bases: TGTGCCAGCAGTTCACAGGTCGCAACTAATGAAAAACTGTTTTTT.

This clonotype occurred a few times. The chain recombines TRBV20-1 with TRBJ2-1, with 7 bases fitting TRBD2. The junction had 10 bases not matched to a gene; V was cut back by 6 bases and J by 5 bases. This CDR3 is 14 amino acids long. Germline CDR1 reads DFQATT; CDR2 reads SNEGSKA (reference sequence). The CDR3 protein is CSAESGGRDNEQFF. CDR3 nucleotides: TGCAGTGCGGAATCGGGGGGACGAGACAATGAGCAGTTCTTC.

This clonotype was recorded a few times. The chain couples TRBV6-1 to TRBJ2-7; no firm D call. The CDR3 contains 13 residues. The V and J ends lost 4 bases and 0 bases respectively, with 7 bases between them. The germline CDR1 and CDR2 sequences are MNHNS and SASEGT. The CDR3 is CASSVGRSYEQYF. As DNA, the CDR3 is TGTGCCAGCAGTGTTGGACGCTCCTACGAGCAGTACTTC.

This rearrangement joins TRBV29-1 to TRBJ1-2; the D gene is possibly TRBD1 (5 bases). The length of the CDR3 is 16 residues. Per germline, CDR1 SQVTM and CDR2 ANQGSEA. Trimming removed 0 bases from V and 6 bases from J, with 20 bases in between. CDR3 DNA: TGCAGCGTTGAAGATTTTGGGGGGGAGGTTGGGCATGGCTACACCTTC. Amino acids: CSVEDFGGEVGHGYTF. Full variable domain (rest looked up from reference TRBV29-1 and TRBJ1-2): SAVISQKPSRDICQRGTSLTIQCQVDSQVTMMFWYRQQPGQSLTLIATANQGSEATYESGFVIDKFPISRPNLTFSTLTVSNMSPEDSSIYLCSVEDFGGEVGHGYTFGSGTRLTVV.

The chain combines TRBV6-5 with TRBJ2-7, with 9 bases lining up with TRBD1. Unmatched junction bases numbered 8, after V lost 4 bases and J lost 4 bases. Germline CDR1 MNHEY, CDR2 SVGAGI. The CDR3 is made up of 15 amino acids. This CDR3 is CASSSPDRGFYEQYF. CDR3 nucleotide sequence: TGTGCCAGCAGTTCCCCGGACAGGGGTTTTTACGAGCAGTACTTC.

The V call is TRBV28, the J call TRBJ1-2; a possible D gene is TRBD1 (5 bases). The V and J ends lost 5 bases and 7 bases respectively, with 17 bases between them. This CDR3 has 14 amino acids. CDR1 and CDR2 from the germline V gene are MDHEN and SYDVKM. CDR3: CASSPPGLPLGYTF. CDR3 bases: TGTGCCAGCAGTCCCCCGGGACTACCTCTTGGCTACACCTTC.

Ten or more counts support this clonotype. The J gene is TRBJ2-3, the V gene TRBV20-1, with unresolved D. In germline, CDR1 is DFQATT, CDR2 SNEGSKA (reference sequence). Trimming removed 0 bases from V and 5 bases from J, with 15 bases in between. The CDR3 covers 15 residues. CDR3 sequence: CSARDGETRIDTQYF. The DNA for the CDR3 is TGCAGTGCTAGAGATGGAGAGACGAGGATAGATACGCAGTATTTT.

This chain joins TRBV4-1 and TRBJ1-3; D unresolved. Germline-derived CDR1 and CDR2 are MGHRA and YSYEKL. CDR3 length equals 14 residues. The germline V and J ends were trimmed by 3 bases and 2 bases, with 8 bases remaining between them. The CDR3 DNA sequence: TGCGCCAGCAGCCACGAGGGTCCTGGAAACACCATATATTTT. Residues: CASSHEGPGNTIYF.

This clonotype was seen just once. The gene calls are TRBV2 and TRBJ2-1; the D gene is possibly TRBD1 (5 bases). Germline-derived CDR1 and CDR2 are SNHLY and FYNNEI. Trimming removed 6 bases at V and 8 bases at J, with 20 bases between. There are 15 residues in the CDR3. In DNA, the CDR3 is TGTGCCAGCAGCACAGGTTTGATCTTACGATATGAGCAGTTCTTC. Translating it yields CASSTGLILRYEQFF.

V usage is TRBV3-1 and J usage is TRBJ2-1; a weak D match, TRBD1 (6 bases). The CDR3 spans 15 residues. CDR1 is LGHDT, CDR2 YNNKEL, per germline (reference sequence). V shed 1 base and J shed 8 bases, with 15 bases lying between them. CDR3 bases: TGTGCCAGCAGCCAAGGGAACAGGGTTGGAGATGAGCAGTTCTTC. It is translated as CASSQGNRVGDEQFF.

The chain is built from TRBV6-5 and TRBJ2-1, with TRBD2 identical over 10 bases. The CDR3 is 14 amino acids. The trim removed 5 bases at V and 7 bases at J, leaving 5 bases unmatched. Germline V gives CDR1 MNHEY, CDR2 SVGAGI. CDR3 in amino acids: CASSISGGINEQFF. The CDR3 nucleotides read TGTGCCAGCAGTATTAGCGGGGGGATTAATGAGCAGTTCTTC.

This chain joins TRBV5-1 and TRBJ1-2; 7 bases align to TRBD1. The J segment lost 3 bases and the V segment lost 4 bases, leaving 6 bases of the junction unmatched. This CDR3 has 14 residues. From germline, CDR1 is SGHRS and CDR2 YFSETQ. The CDR3 coding sequence is TGCGCCAGCAGCCCCGTTGACAGGGACTATGGCTACACCTTC. This gives the protein CASSPVDRDYGYTF.